Listed below are T cell receptor beta chains from one sample, sequenced in a study of blood T cell repertoires in COVID-19. Method: immunoSEQ multiplex PCR; TCRdb's copy keeps in-frame clones and lacks some. The table shows 150,000 or so clones, with approximately 95% occurring only once. Sequencing used peripheral blood. Every receptor here comes from a woman aged 45-59 years with acute or convalescent COVID-19. CDR3s include the opening cysteine and the closing phenylalanine or tryptophan. D genes are given only for firm matches. Part of the rows lack a size; the others show once, few, many or a class for expanded clones.

v_call,clone_size,d_call,j_call,cdr3_aa,cdr3_nt
TRBV7-2,NA,TRBD2,TRBJ2-1,CASRSGNNNEQFF,TGTGCCAGCAGGAGCGGGAATAACAATGAGCAGTTCTTC
TRBV15,NA,TRBD1,TRBJ2-5,CATLLDREGETQYF,TGTGCCACCCTCCTCGACAGGGAAGGGGAGACCCAGTACTTC
TRBV29-1,NA,TRBD1,TRBJ1-2,CSVREPQTGSKGGYTF,TGCAGCGTACGTGAACCCCAGACAGGGTCTAAGGGTGGCTACACCTTC
TRBV5-1,NA,NA,TRBJ2-7,CASSPPGTPKMDEQYF,TGCGCCAGCAGCCCCCCCGGGACACCTAAAATGGACGAGCAGTACTTC
TRBV11-1,NA,TRBD2,TRBJ2-1,CASSRRTSPYNEQFF,TGTGCCAGCAGCCGTCGGACTAGCCCCTACAATGAGCAGTTCTTC
TRBV6-2/TRBV6-3,NA,TRBD1,TRBJ2-7,CASRYTRQGSHEQYF,TGTGCCAGCAGATACACCAGACAGGGGTCCCACGAGCAGTACTTC
TRBV5-6,NA,TRBD1,TRBJ1-4,CASSSTGGGEKLFF,TGTGCCAGCAGCTCGACAGGGGGCGGTGAAAAACTGTTTTTT
TRBV19,NA,NA,TRBJ2-7,CASSIGSQVGEQYF,TGTGCCAGTAGTATTGGGTCACAGGTCGGTGAGCAGTACTTC
TRBV3-1/TRBV3-2,NA,NA,TRBJ1-3,CASSQEASSGNTIYF,TGTGCCAGCAGCCAAGAGGCCAGCTCTGGAAACACCATATATTTT
TRBV5-6,NA,NA,TRBJ1-2,CASSHTENYGYTF,TGTGCCAGCAGCCATACAGAGAACTATGGCTACACCTTC
TRBV11-2,NA,NA,TRBJ1-5,CASSLGGGNQPQHF,TGTGCCAGCAGCTTAGGGGGAGGCAATCAGCCCCAGCATTTT
TRBV7-2,NA,NA,TRBJ2-1,CASSFTGSINEQFF,TGTGCCAGCAGCTTTACAGGGTCTATAAATGAGCAGTTCTTC
TRBV7-3,NA,NA,TRBJ1-2,CASSAGESYTF,TGTGCCAGCAGCGCTGGAGAAAGCTACACCTTC
TRBV6-1,NA,NA,TRBJ1-6,CASSEGPSPLHF,TGTGCCAGCAGTGAGGGGCCGTCACCCCTCCACTTT
TRBV3-1/TRBV3-2,NA,NA,TRBJ2-2,CASSQVSFTGELFF,TGTGCCAGCAGCCAAGTTTCCTTCACCGGGGAGCTGTTTTTT
TRBV7-6,NA,TRBD2,TRBJ2-1,CASSLVRAGGWSEQFF,TGTGCCAGCAGCTTAGTAAGAGCGGGGGGTTGGAGTGAGCAGTTCTTC
TRBV14,NA,NA,TRBJ1-2,CASSQARVGGYTF,TGTGCCAGCAGCCAGGCCAGGGTTGGTGGCTACACCTTC
TRBV7-9,NA,TRBD2,TRBJ2-1,CASSPVVLADYNEQFF,TGTGCCAGCAGCCCAGTGGTACTAGCGGATTACAATGAGCAGTTCTTC
TRBV7-3,NA,NA,TRBJ2-3,CASSPSSTDTQYF,TGTGCCAGCAGCCCTTCTAGCACAGATACGCAGTATTTT
TRBV2,NA,TRBD2,TRBJ2-2,CASRASGSRTTGELFF,TGTGCCAGCAGGGCTAGCGGGAGTCGTACCACCGGGGAGCTGTTTTTT
TRBV25-1,NA,NA,TRBJ1-1,CASSFLNTEAFF,TGTGCCAGCAGTTTTCTTAACACTGAAGCTTTCTTT
TRBV28,NA,NA,TRBJ2-7,CASSLLTGPYEQYF,TGTGCCAGCAGTCTCTTGACAGGCCCCTACGAGCAGTACTTC
TRBV30,NA,NA,TRBJ1-4,CAWSTRENEKLFF,TGTGCCTGGAGTACACGGGAGAATGAAAAACTGTTTTTT
TRBV4-1,NA,NA,TRBJ1-2,CASSPLRFNYGYTF,TGCGCCAGCAGCCCACTACGGTTTAACTATGGCTACACCTTC
TRBV6-5,NA,NA,TRBJ1-1,CASSYSYGTVTEAFF,TGTGCCAGCAGTTACTCATACGGGACTGTCACTGAAGCTTTCTTT
TRBV19,NA,NA,TRBJ2-2,CASSKGASAGELFF,TGTGCCAGTAGTAAGGGAGCTAGCGCCGGGGAGCTGTTTTTT
TRBV30,once,TRBD1,TRBJ1-1,CACLGQGAPDTEAFF,TGTGCCTGTTTGGGACAGGGGGCGCCGGACACTGAAGCTTTCTTT
TRBV27,NA,NA,TRBJ1-1,CASSLSAGMNTEAFF,TGTGCCAGCAGTTTATCGGCAGGGATGAACACTGAAGCTTTCTTT